This record concerns one TCR beta chain sequence. The clone's antigen remains unknown. Base qualities were left out, and no much larger clone turns up one base away. The CDR3 regions of human TCRbeta chains were analyzed by immunosequencing. As for the authors' bioinformatics: Repertoire TCRs were matched against a reference library of SARS-CoV-2-specific TCRs generated with the MIRA antigen-specificity platform. Breadth meant the fraction of unique TCRs that were SARS-CoV-2-associated, whereas depth meant the fraction of total T cells that were SARS-CoV-2-associated. Using the MIRA data, each spike-specific TCR was assigned both to the spike region to which the TCR was reactive and to a CD4 or CD8 class. Log10-transformed breadth and depth values were compared by one-way ANOVA with Sidak's multiple comparisons tests. In TCRdb, the immuneACCESS table is reduced to in-frame sequences with V and J assigned. These tables do not hold every clone; where another copy was compared, an unresolved V gene accounts for under half, and the others remain unexplained. That table is the source of V, J and clone size, and D and trimming were worked out from the DNA. The sample table contains around 160,000 clones; only one count was recorded for approximately 94% of them. The ten largest clones capture just over 5% of the sample.

The label giving this sample's time point can be read as: about 28 days (+/-7) after the second vaccine dose. AZD1222 recipients with second doses at about 4 weeks or about 12 weeks were pooled, because spike-specific TCR depth and breadth did not differ between schedules. Vaccinee samples were obtained from the UK trials COV001 and COV002, which included a single-blind randomized controlled phase 2/3 trial of AZD1222 (ChAdOx1 nCoV-19) in healthy adults. For TCRbeta chain sequencing, PBMC samples from trial participants were taken at day 0 and at day 28 after the second dose. The germline V gene (reference sequence) sets CDR1 to LNHNV and CDR2 to YYDKDF. The V end loses 4 bases and the J end loses 3 bases, and a stretch of 13 bases separates them. The cysteine opens and the phenylalanine closes a CDR3 of 14 amino acids. The CDR3 DNA has 42 bases and is translated from base 1. This entry comes from a study of T cell responses to AZD1222 COVID-19 vaccine (dated by TCRdb to about 2021). Regarding the complete study: A total of over 230 trial participants underwent TCR sequencing, of whom 207 received two doses of AZD1222 and some 25 received two doses of the MenACWY control vaccine. Enrollment into the trials was organized by age into subgroups of 18-55, 56-69 and 70-plus years, and those subgroups contained approximately 150, 30 and 60 TCR-sequenced participants, respectively. Study-wide conclusions, independent of this receptor: In the small 56-69-year group, the increase in depth fell short of significance, most likely because of low power. Conclusions about previously exposed vaccinees are limited because only six or seven AZD1222 recipients were SARS-CoV-2 seropositive at baseline. Participants were mostly white British and included more females than males, and it was suggested by the authors that clonal diversity may have been underestimated. The whole spike protein was spanned by vaccine-associated CD4 TCRs, and dominant responses were seen in regions 160-218 and 743-854. After two AZD1222 doses, spike-specific TCR breadth and depth were significantly higher than at day 0 and than in MenACWY recipients. Because no samples from the day 14 peak response were available, repertoires could be characterized only after the peak T cell response. Epitopes outside the regions mutated in the B.1.351 and B.1.1.7 variants were reportedly recognized by nearly half of the unique spike-specific TCRs.

In this chain, TRBV15 is recombined with TRBJ2-7, with no reliable assignment of the D segment. Sequenced here: peripheral blood, sampled 28 days after the second AZD1222 dose. The sequence derives from an adult who received the AZD1222 COVID-19 vaccine. The nucleotides read TGTGCCACCAGCAAACGCGGCATAAACTACGAGCAGTACTTC. Translated, it gives CATSKRGINYEQYF.